This paragraph covers one TCR beta chain sequence. The antigen is unknown. Only in-frame clones appear in the TCRdb table, and some are missing; sequencing was by immunoSEQ multiplex PCR. The profile shows almost 35,000 clones, about 80% of them singletons. The entry originates in a study of regulatory and conventional T cells in RAG deficiency. Conventional CD4+ T cells were sorted from blood as CD25-low CD127-high cells. Study results and caveats: In Omenn syndrome, Treg and Tconv repertoires overlapped >80%.

CDR3 length equals 14 residues. Trimming removed 1 base at V and 9 bases at J, with 13 bases between. Germline V gives CDR1 SGHTA, CDR2 FQGTGA. Separately, the same data were catalogued under a study of regulatory T cells. In that study: The PCR used 52 TRBV and 13 TRBJ primers. Regulatory T cells showed the strongest V-J pair restriction and V/J gene skewing among patient repertoires.

The sequencing sample was made of CD4+ effector T cells sorted from blood. The receptor's source is a human donor in good health. The V gene is TRBV7-3, the J gene TRBJ2-4; maybe TRBD1 (5 bases). CDR3 nucleotides: TGTGCCAGCAGCTTAAGGGGCAGAGATGGCATTCAGTACTTC. Protein: CASSLRGRDGIQYF.